These 11 T cell receptor beta chains originate from one sample sequenced in a study of T cells after yellow fever vaccination. TCRdb passed the 5' RACE reads through MiXCR, listing each CDR3 protein once. The sample shows over 250,000 distinct CDR3 sequences, roughly 5.2% of them seen only once. The material was CD4+ T cells sorted from PBMCs, obtained on the day of the yellow fever booster vaccination. These receptors all come from a young man who received the YFV17D yellow fever vaccine.

The V gene is TRBV20-1, the J gene TRBJ2-5, with 13 positions matching TRBD2. CDR1 and CDR2 (germline): DFQATT, SNEGSKA (reference sequence). The junction had 6 bases not matched to a gene; V was cut back by 0 bases and J by 5 bases. This CDR3 has 16 amino acids. The CDR3: CSARDQGLAGLETQYF. In DNA, the CDR3 is TGCAGTGCTAGAGATCAGGGACTAGCGGGGCTTGAGACCCAGTACTTC.

The rearrangement uses TRBV10-1 and TRBJ2-1; a possible D gene is TRBD1 (5 bases). This CDR3 is 13 amino acids long. V lost 6 bases, J lost 0 bases, and 6 bases lay in between. Germline CDR1 WNHNN, CDR2 SYGVQD (reference sequence). The CDR3 protein is CASRQDSYNEQFF. The CDR3 DNA reads as TGCGCCAGCAGACAGGACTCCTACAATGAGCAGTTCTTC.

In its sample, this clonotype was seen many times. The V call is TRBV5-1, the J call TRBJ2-1; D possibly matches TRBD1 or TRBD2 (6 bases each). V was pared by 2 bases and J by 5 bases, with 14 bases between. This CDR3 has 15 residues. From germline, CDR1 is SGHRS and CDR2 YFSETQ. CDR3 in amino acids: CASSFGGRGNNEQFF. The CDR3 bases are TGCGCCAGCAGCTTCGGGGGCAGGGGTAACAATGAGCAGTTCTTC. Filled out from reference TRBV5-1 and TRBJ2-1, the complete variable domain reads KAGVTQTPRYLIKTRGQQVTLSCSPISGHRSVSWYQQTPGQGLQFLFEYFSETQRNKGNFPGRFSGRQFSNSRSEMNVSTLELGDSALYLCASSFGGRGNNEQFFGPGTRLTVL.

This sequence joins TRBV5-1 and TRBJ2-3, with TRBD2 matching 7 bases. V trimming: 3 bases; J trimming: 2 bases; junction bases outside the gene matches: 6. CDR3 length: 15 residues. The germline gives CDR1 SGHRS, CDR2 YFSETQ. This CDR3 is CASSWGGTPTDTQYF. The CDR3 nucleotides read TGCGCCAGCAGCTGGGGGGGGACGCCCACAGATACGCAGTATTTT.

The chain is built from TRBV5-5 and TRBJ2-5; 7 bases align to TRBD2. The trim removed 4 bases at V and 1 base at J, leaving 10 bases unmatched. CDR1 SGHKS and CDR2 YYEKEE come from the germline V gene (reference sequence). The CDR3 length is 16 residues. The CDR3 loop is CASSPKSGGTQETQYF. CDR3 sequence (DNA): TGTGCCAGCAGCCCAAAATCGGGGGGTACCCAAGAGACCCAGTACTTC.

This clonotype was recorded many times. The V gene is TRBV12-3 or TRBV12-4, the J gene TRBJ2-5; TRBD1 is a possible D gene (5 bases). The V and J ends lost 4 bases and 4 bases respectively, with 10 bases between them. This CDR3 is 13 amino acids long. In DNA form, the CDR3 reads TGTGCCAGCAGTTCCCGGCAGGGAGAGACCCAGTACTTC. Translation gives CASSSRQGETQYF.

This clonotype was observed a handful of times. The chain links TRBV30 to TRBJ1-1; D not certain. Deletions cut 4 bases from V and 0 bases from J, with 9 bases between. CDR1 and CDR2 from the germline V gene are GTSNPN and SVGIG (reference sequence). This CDR3 contains 13 residues. In DNA, the CDR3 is TGTGCCTGGAAAGCTTTCATGAACACTGAAGCTTTCTTT. This sequence encodes CAWKAFMNTEAFF. Full variable domain (missing parts from reference TRBV30 and TRBJ1-1): SQTIHQWPATLVQPVGSPLSLECTVEGTSNPNLYWYRQAAGRGLQLLFYSVGIGQISSEVPQNLSASRPQDRQFILSSKKLLLSDSGFYLCAWKAFMNTEAFFGQGTRLTVV.

This clonotype has just a few counts. The gene calls are TRBV5-4 and TRBJ1-1; TRBD1 might be the D (6 bases). The CDR3 sequence is 17 residues long. Trimming pared 2 bases from V and 1 base from J, leaving 18 bases between. Germline-derived CDR1 and CDR2 are SGHNT and YYREEE (reference sequence). Here the CDR3 DNA reads TGTGCCAGCAGCTTAGCCGGGGGCGGTTGGCGGAACACTGAAGCTTTCTTT. Protein sequence: CASSLAGGGWRNTEAFF. Complete variable domain (other parts from reference TRBV5-4 and TRBJ1-1): ETGVTQSPTHLIKTRGQQVTLRCSSQSGHNTVSWYQQALGQGPQFIFQYYREEENGRGNFPPRFSGLQFPNYSSELNVNALELDDSALYLCASSLAGGGWRNTEAFFGQGTRLTVV.

This clonotype showed up just a few times. This chain uses TRBV14 with TRBJ1-3; D remains unclear. CDR1 SGHDN and CDR2 FVKESK come from the germline V gene. This CDR3 has 15 residues. V lost 0 bases, J lost 1 base, and 7 bases lay in between. CDR3 DNA sequence: TGTGCCAGCAGCCAAGAGGTGAATTCTGGAAACACCATATATTTT. The encoded protein is CASSQEVNSGNTIYF.

This clonotype came up a few times. The chain couples TRBV6-6 to TRBJ1-1; 9 nucleotides agree with TRBD1. Germline V lookup: CDR1 MNHNY, CDR2 SVGAGI (reference sequence). The trim removed 6 bases at V and 5 bases at J, leaving 7 bases unmatched. The CDR3 runs to 14 residues. This CDR3 is CASRPTGGSTEAFF. The CDR3 DNA reads TGTGCCAGCAGGCCGACAGGGGGTTCGACTGAAGCTTTCTTT.

Ten or more counts support this clonotype. The V gene is TRBV3-1, the J gene TRBJ2-2; D is unclear. The germline V gene encodes CDR1 LGHDT and CDR2 YNNKEL (reference sequence). CDR3 length equals 12 residues. Trimming removed 3 bases at V and 4 bases at J, with 3 bases between. CDR3 DNA: TGTGCCAGCAGCCAGGTCACCGGGGAGCTGTTTTTT. Translation gives CASSQVTGELFF. The full variable domain, completed using reference TRBV3-1 and TRBJ2-2, is DTAVSQTPKYLVTQMGNDKSIKCEQNLGHDTMYWYKQDSKKFLKIMFSYNNKELIINETVPNRFSPKSPDKAHLNLHINSLELGDSAVYFCASSQVTGELFFGEGSRLTVL.